What follows are 27 T cell receptor beta chains derived from one specimen sequenced in a study of human T cells and chemical hapten exposure (TCRdb year 2021). The intended sense of this specimen's time point label: pre-sensitization, week 0. The sample's treatment or condition label is to be understood as: therapeutic diphenylcyclopropenone sensitization with weekly scalp DPC. The protocol used for the library was RACE. TCRdb records NextSeq 500 as the sequencer. TCRdb reworked the public reads: Q25 trimming with fastp, MiXCR clone assembly, productive beta chains retained. Each entry is one CDR3 protein sequence, shown with its most common DNA and genes. The sample profile shows 150,000 to 200,000 distinct CDR3 sequences; nearly 30% of them were found once. The top ten clones comprise less than 3.5% of the sample. Here the sequenced sample was whole blood, taken in connection with sensitization to the hapten diphenylcyclopropenone (DPC). All receptors derive from a woman younger than 45 with alopecia areata. Some clones in this sample may be carry-over from other donors' samples.

The V call is TRBV27, the J call TRBJ2-7, with D possibly matching TRBD2 (6 bases). CDR1 is MNHEY and CDR2 is SMNVEV in the germline V gene (reference sequence). The germline V and J ends were trimmed by 6 bases and 6 bases, with 12 bases remaining between them. The CDR3 covers 12 residues. The CDR3 nucleotides read TGTGCCAGCAGCTCTTTCGGGGGCGAGCAGTACTTC. It codes for CASSSFGGEQYF.

This chain joins TRBV24-1 and TRBJ2-2; D ambiguous. Trimming pared 4 bases from V and 6 bases from J, leaving 8 bases between. CDR1 KGHDR and CDR2 SFDVKD come from the germline V gene. There are 13 residues in the CDR3. The CDR3 bases are TGTGCCACCAGTGAGATTGTAGCCGGGGAGCTGTTTTTT. It encodes CATSEIVAGELFF.

This clonotype was detected a few times. This sequence joins TRBV7-2 and TRBJ2-1; 9 bases map to TRBD1. The junction had 9 bases not matched to a gene; V was cut back by 5 bases and J by 7 bases. The CDR3 sequence is 15 residues long. CDR1 is SGHTA, CDR2 FQGNSA, per germline. For the CDR3, the DNA is TGTGCCAGCAGCGGGGGCGGGACAGGGCGGAATGAGCAGTTCTTC. As protein: CASSGGGTGRNEQFF. Filled out from reference TRBV7-2 and TRBJ2-1, the complete variable domain reads GAGVSQSPSNKVTEKGKDVELRCDPISGHTALYWYRQSLGQGLEFLIYFQGNSAPDKSGLPSDRFSAERTGGSVSTLTIQRTQQEDSAVYLCASSGGGTGRNEQFFGPGTRLTVL.

The chain carries TRBV3-1 and TRBJ2-6; no definite D call. The V end was cut by 0 bases, the J end by 0 bases, with 12 bases between. Germline lookup yields CDR1 LGHDT and CDR2 YNNKEL (reference sequence). This CDR3 contains 18 residues. DNA for the CDR3: TGTGCCAGCAGCCAAGACAAGGGCACATACTCTGGGGCCAACGTCCTGACTTTC. This codes for CASSQDKGTYSGANVLTF.

This clonotype has more than one count but fewer than ten. This chain uses TRBV5-6 with TRBJ1-5, with unresolved D. The ends were cut back, 2 bases at V and 4 bases at J, with 10 bases in the middle. Germline-derived CDR1 and CDR2 are SGHDT and YYEEEE. The CDR3 totals 14 residues. The CDR3 nucleotides read TGTGCCAGCAGCTTAAAACCGCTGAATCAGCCCCAGCATTTT. Translating gives CASSLKPLNQPQHF.

The chain carries TRBV7-6 and TRBJ2-5, with 8 bases aligning to TRBD1. V shed 5 bases, J shed 7 bases, and the junction held 21 bases outside the gene matches. The CDR3 covers 18 residues. CDR1 is SGHVS and CDR2 is FNYEAQ in the germline V gene. In DNA, the CDR3 is TGTGCCAGCAGCCCTGCGGTCAGGGGGCAACTTAGTGGTGGGACCCAGTACTTC. It encodes CASSPAVRGQLSGGTQYF.

Here the CDR3 reads CASSVWGGTEAFF. For the CDR3, the DNA is TGTGCCAGCAGTGTATGGGGAGGGACTGAAGCTTTCTTT. This chain connects TRBV2 to TRBJ1-1; D is undetermined. V gave up 4 bases and J gave up 5 bases, with 11 bases separating them. The CDR3 totals 13 residues. The germline CDR1 and CDR2 sequences are SNHLY and FYNNEI.

This chain connects TRBV18 to TRBJ1-2; a possible D gene is TRBD1 (5 bases). The CDR3 loop spans 16 amino acids. V gave up 2 bases and J gave up 2 bases, with 15 bases separating them. Looked up from germline, CDR1 is KGHSH and CDR2 is LQKENI. As DNA, the CDR3 is TGTGCCAGCTCACCAATTTCGGAGGGGATGAACTATGGCTACACCTTC. Translation gives CASSPISEGMNYGYTF.

CDR3 loop: CSVGAGAGETQYF. CDR3 bases: TGCAGCGTTGGGGCAGGGGCGGGAGAGACCCAGTACTTC. The J gene is TRBJ2-5, the V gene TRBV29-1, with D maybe TRBD1 (6 bases). The V end lost 4 bases, the J end lost 4 bases, and 13 bases lay between the germline ends. This CDR3 region has 13 residues. Germline lookup yields CDR1 SQVTM and CDR2 ANQGSEA.

In its sample, this clonotype was seen once. The chain couples TRBV9 to TRBJ2-2; 9 bases line up with TRBD1. This CDR3 spans 16 amino acids. Germline CDR1 SGDLS, CDR2 YYNGEE. Unmatched junction bases numbered 10, after V lost 3 bases and J lost 7 bases. The CDR3 reads CASSAPGTGHGGELFF. In nucleotides, the CDR3 is TGTGCCAGCAGCGCCCCAGGGACAGGGCATGGCGGGGAGCTGTTTTTT.

This clonotype was detected only a few times. This chain uses TRBV28 with TRBJ1-1; D not resolved. The CDR3 covers 12 residues. In germline, CDR1 is MDHEN, CDR2 SYDVKM. Trimming removed 2 bases at V and 7 bases at J, with 8 bases between. The CDR3 DNA sequence: TGTGCCAGCAGTTTACGGTTAGGTGAAGCTTTCTTT. Its protein product is CASSLRLGEAFF. Using reference TRBV28 and TRBJ1-1 for the parts outside the CDR3, the full variable domain is DVKVTQSSRYLVKRTGEKVFLECVQDMDHENMFWYRQDPGLGLRLIYFSYDVKMKEKGDIPEGYSVSREKKERFSLILESASTNQTSMYLCASSLRLGEAFFGQGTRLTVV.

V and J are TRBV7-6 and TRBJ2-1; 9 bases map to TRBD1. Germline trimming cut 9 bases from V and 10 bases from J; bases unmatched to any gene: 10. CDR3 size: 13 residues. Per germline, CDR1 SGHVS and CDR2 FNYEAQ. This CDR3 reads CASSRDRESEQFF. DNA of the CDR3: TGTGCCAGTTCCCGGGACAGGGAGTCGGAGCAGTTCTTC.

This clonotype came up a few times. The chain combines TRBV12-3 or TRBV12-4 with TRBJ2-4; 8 bases are shared with TRBD2. The CDR3 sequence is 15 residues long. Trimming at V came to 3 bases and at J to 3 bases, leaving 4 bases not matched to a gene. The CDR3 loop reads CASSFPGGNKNIQYF. The CDR3 DNA reads TGTGCCAGCAGTTTTCCGGGAGGGAACAAAAACATTCAGTACTTC.

This clonotype occurred once. The chain joins TRBV11-1 to TRBJ2-3; D possibly corresponds to TRBD1 (6 bases). Germline CDR1 and CDR2: SGHAT and FQDESV (reference sequence). The CDR3 runs 18 residues. V lost 4 bases and J lost 2, with 22 bases in between. The CDR3 loop reads CASSSHPRGVGATDTQYF. The CDR3 DNA reads as TGTGCCAGCAGCTCCCACCCTAGGGGAGTGGGGGCCACAGATACGCAGTATTTT.

Notes on this clonotype: A junction boundary mismatches the germline segment, possibly from a read error. This rearrangement joins TRBV3-1 to TRBJ2-5; 8 nucleotides align to TRBD2. In germline, CDR1 is LGHDT, CDR2 YNNKEL (reference sequence). The CDR3 length is 15 residues. CDR3 sequence (DNA): TGTGCCATCAGCCAAGACGCAACGGGGGGGCGTACCCAGTACTTC. It translates to CAISQDATGGRTQYF.

The V call is TRBV2, the J call TRBJ1-5, with TRBD1 matching 10 bases. V lost 6 bases to trimming and J lost 4 bases; unmatched junction nucleotides: 6. Germline CDR1 SNHLY, CDR2 FYNNEI. CDR3 length: 15 amino acids. The CDR3: CASRGPGQGNQPQHF. The CDR3 nucleotides read TGTGCCAGCAGGGGACCGGGACAGGGGAATCAGCCCCAGCATTTT.

The chain employs TRBV7-2 and TRBJ2-5; D tentatively reads TRBD1 or TRBD2 (5 bases each). The V gene's germline CDR1 is SGHTA and CDR2 FQGNSA. V dropped 2 bases and J dropped 4 bases, with 11 bases sitting between them. The CDR3 consists of 14 residues. CDR3 sequence reads: CASSLKWGSETQYF. The CDR3 region has the DNA TGTGCCAGCAGCTTAAAATGGGGGTCAGAGACCCAGTACTTC.

The genes are TRBV2 and TRBJ2-1; 8 bases are a match to TRBD2. The junction had 10 bases not matched to a gene; V was cut back by 6 bases and J by 9 bases. Germline loops: CDR1 SNHLY, CDR2 FYNNEI. This CDR3 contains 14 residues. The CDR3 reads CASSLSGGASEQFF. The CDR3 DNA sequence: TGTGCCAGCAGCCTATCCGGGGGGGCCTCTGAGCAGTTCTTC.

This clonotype was found once. V is TRBV18 and J is TRBJ2-7; D is unclear. Looked up from germline, CDR1 is KGHSH and CDR2 is LQKENI. This CDR3 contains 14 residues. Trimming removed 0 bases at V and 0 bases at J, with 6 bases between. The DNA for the CDR3 is TGTGCCAGCTCACCACCCTCGAACTCCTACGAGCAGTACTTC. Its translation: CASSPPSNSYEQYF.

The genes are TRBV28 and TRBJ2-1; no definite D call. V was clipped by 3 bases and J by 1 base, with 7 bases between them. Germline-derived CDR1 and CDR2 are MDHEN and SYDVKM. The CDR3 totals 14 residues. The CDR3 reads CASSLPTSYNEQFF. CDR3 DNA: TGTGCCAGCAGTTTGCCGACTTCCTACAATGAGCAGTTCTTC.

This chain joins TRBV28 and TRBJ2-5, with D possibly TRBD1 on 5 matching bases. The germline CDR1 and CDR2 sequences are MDHEN and SYDVKM. V shed 5 bases and J shed 7 bases, with 14 bases lying between them. This CDR3 comprises 13 residues. CDR3 loop: CASSQGPPGTQYF. As DNA, the CDR3 is TGTGCCAGCAGTCAGGGCCCCCCTGGGACCCAGTACTTC.

CDR3 sequence (DNA): TGTGCCATCAGTGAACCGGGACTGCCCACAGATACGCAGTATTTT. As protein: CAISEPGLPTDTQYF. The chain has TRBV10-3 and TRBJ2-3; weak D call: TRBD2 (6 bases). CDR1 is ENHRY and CDR2 is SYGVKD in the germline V gene. The ends were cut back, 3 bases at V and 2 bases at J, with 12 bases in the middle. This CDR3 region has 15 residues.

This clonotype was seen only a few times. The chain uses TRBV27 and TRBJ2-2; D unresolved. V lost 6 bases and J 5 bases, leaving 16 bases between the germline ends. The CDR3 runs to 15 residues. Germline V gene data show CDR1 as MNHEY and CDR2 as SMNVEV (reference sequence). The CDR3 coding sequence is TGTGCCAGCAGAGGGTGGAGAGGAGAGACCGGGGAGCTGTTTTTT. It codes for CASRGWRGETGELFF.

This clonotype was seen a handful of times. The V gene is TRBV28, the J gene TRBJ2-7; weak D call: TRBD2 (6 bases). The CDR3 totals 15 residues. Per the germline V gene, CDR1 is MDHEN and CDR2 is SYDVKM. The V end was cut by 7 bases, the J end by 4 bases, with 20 bases between. The CDR3 sequence: CASTPGVAVGYEQYF. CDR3 in DNA: TGTGCCAGCACCCCGGGGGTAGCGGTAGGATACGAGCAGTACTTC.

V gene TRBV10-3 combines with J gene TRBJ1-5; a weak D match, TRBD1 (6 bases). With 6 bases removed from V and 3 bases from J, the gap between germline ends came to 12 bases. This CDR3 has 14 residues. CDR1 is ENHRY and CDR2 is SYGVKD in the germline V gene. CDR3 protein: CAIRGGGYNQPQHF. The CDR3 DNA follows: TGTGCCATCAGGGGGGGGGGCTACAATCAGCCCCAGCATTTT.

This chain joins TRBV28 and TRBJ2-7; 9 bases align to TRBD2. Trimming at V came to 2 bases and at J to 3 bases, leaving 5 bases not matched to a gene. This CDR3 region has 15 residues. Germline values: CDR1 MDHEN, CDR2 SYDVKM. CDR3 in amino acids: CASSLGGGEFYEQYF. CDR3 DNA sequence: TGTGCCAGCAGTTTAGGCGGGGGGGAATTCTACGAGCAGTACTTC.

This clonotype was recorded a few times. The rearrangement joins TRBV10-3 to TRBJ2-7, with D unresolved. Germline V gene sequence: CDR1 ENHRY, CDR2 SYGVKD. The CDR3 extends over 12 amino acids. Trimming left V 9 bases short and J 4 bases short, with 13 bases between. As DNA, the CDR3 is TGTGCCATTAGTACAGATAATTACGAGCAGTACTTC. Translating it yields CAISTDNYEQYF.